The source of this T cell receptor beta chain is a study of blood T cell repertoires in COVID-19. CDR3 length: 14 amino acids. J lost 5 bases, V lost 3 bases, and 6 bases had no gene match. CDR1 is SEHNR and CDR2 is FQNEAQ in the germline V gene (reference sequence). Profiled with immunoSEQ multiplex PCR; TCRdb holds only in-frame clones, not every one. The sample has approximately 180,000 clones, about 90% seen once. Sequenced material: PBMCs or T cells enriched from blood (not recorded which). V usage is TRBV7-9 and J usage is TRBJ2-7; 8 nucleotides line up with TRBD1. The source of this sequence is a human donor with acute COVID-19. The donor label of this sample is uncertain. CDR3 coding DNA: TGTGCCAGCAGCTTGACAGGGGTTATGGACGAGCAGTACTTC. This codes for CASSLTGVMDEQYF.